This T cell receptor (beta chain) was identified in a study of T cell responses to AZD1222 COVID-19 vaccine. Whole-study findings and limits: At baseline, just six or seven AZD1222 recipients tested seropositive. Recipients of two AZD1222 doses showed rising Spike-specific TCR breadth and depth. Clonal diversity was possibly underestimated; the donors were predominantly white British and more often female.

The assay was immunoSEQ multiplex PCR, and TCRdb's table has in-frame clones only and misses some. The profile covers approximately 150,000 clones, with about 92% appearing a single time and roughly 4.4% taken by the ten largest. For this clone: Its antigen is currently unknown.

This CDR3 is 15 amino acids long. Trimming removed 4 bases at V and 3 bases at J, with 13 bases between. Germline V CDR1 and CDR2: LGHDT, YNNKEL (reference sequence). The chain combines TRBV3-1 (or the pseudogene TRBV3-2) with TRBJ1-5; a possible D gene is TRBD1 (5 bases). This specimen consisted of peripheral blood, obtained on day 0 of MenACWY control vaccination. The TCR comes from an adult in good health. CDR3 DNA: TGTGCCAGCAGCCTCGCCCCGGACAACAATCAGCCCCAGCATTTT. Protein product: CASSLAPDNNQPQHF.